This passage covers 24 T cell receptor beta chains from one sample sequenced in a study of T-cell memory formation after mild COVID-19 (dated by TCRdb to 2020 to 2022). Library construction relied on 5' RACE. The listed sequencing device is Illumina NovaSeq 6000. TCRdb redid the processing of the public reads, applying fastp at Q25 and MiXCR, and retained in-frame beta chains. Every distinct CDR3 protein forms one entry, paired with its most common genes and DNA. The sample includes over 120,000 distinct CDR3 sequences, with under 30% observed a single time. Approximately 25% of the sample lies in the top ten. Sample: PBMCs or a T cell subset sorted from them (not recorded which). The receptors derive from an adult woman who had mild COVID-19 (a few samples of this study predate the infection). The sample titles of this study are shuffled in the database, so cell type and time point are left out; the donor was told from shared clones.

V and J are TRBV6-2 or TRBV6-3 and TRBJ2-7; TRBD2 is a possible D gene (5 bases). CDR1 MNHEY and CDR2 SVGEGT come from the germline V gene. The CDR3 covers 13 residues. V was pared by 10 bases and J by 2 bases, with 15 bases between. CDR3 protein: CATSNGLTYEQYF. CDR3 nucleotide sequence: TGTGCCACCAGCAACGGACTGACCTACGAGCAGTACTTC.

This chain connects TRBV6-5 to TRBJ2-1; D is ambiguous. V gave up 5 bases and J gave up 8 bases, with 10 bases separating them. CDR1 and CDR2 from the germline V gene are MNHEY and SVGAGI. The CDR3 length is 12 residues. This chain's CDR3 is CASSPRLDEQFF. CDR3 nucleotide sequence: TGTGCCAGCAGTCCCCGACTGGATGAGCAGTTCTTC.

Details on this clonotype: An end of the junction differs from the germline gene, which may be a read error. The rearrangement uses TRBV7-9 and TRBJ1-1, with unresolved D. Germline V gives CDR1 SEHNR, CDR2 FQNEAQ (reference sequence). This CDR3 region has 15 residues. DNA for the CDR3: TGTGCCAGCAGCGCGGCCTTCGGCGTGAACACTGAAGATTTCTTT. Encoded protein: CASSAAFGVNTEDFF.

V usage is TRBV2 and J usage is TRBJ2-1, with 9 positions matching TRBD2. Germline V gene data show CDR1 as SNHLY and CDR2 as FYNNEI. The CDR3 contains 17 residues. V dropped 2 bases and J dropped 3; count of bases not matched to a gene: 8. The CDR3 sequence is CASSEILAGTVYNEQFF. CDR3 bases: TGTGCCAGCAGTGAAATCCTAGCGGGGACTGTCTACAATGAGCAGTTCTTC.

The rearrangement joins TRBV7-9 to TRBJ2-5; weak D call: TRBD1 (5 bases). Trimming removed 2 bases at V and 2 bases at J, with 12 bases between. CDR3 length: 15 amino acids. Looked up from germline, CDR1 is SEHNR and CDR2 is FQNEAQ (reference sequence). The CDR3 loop is CASSLSYAGQETQYF. The CDR3 DNA sequence: TGTGCCAGCAGCTTAAGTTACGCAGGGCAAGAGACCCAGTACTTC.

This clonotype was found a few times. The chain couples TRBV11-2 to TRBJ2-3, with 7 bases identical to TRBD2. The CDR3 consists of 18 residues. V gave up 2 bases and J gave up 2 bases; unmatched junction bases: 13. Per the germline V gene, CDR1 is SGHAT and CDR2 is FQNNGV. Written as DNA, the CDR3 is TGTGCCAGCAGCTTACTCGTTCGGGCGGGAGCGTTCACAGATACGCAGTATTTT. Its protein is CASSLLVRAGAFTDTQYF.

The gene calls are TRBV12-3 or TRBV12-4 and TRBJ1-5, with TRBD1 identical over 8 bases. Trimming removed 6 bases from V and 4 bases from J; junction bases left unmatched: 8. The CDR3 is made up of 15 amino acids. The CDR3 reads CASSLDREENQPQHF. The CDR3 bases are TGTGCCAGCAGCTTGGACAGGGAAGAAAATCAGCCCCAGCATTTT.

V and J are TRBV14 and TRBJ2-4, with 7 bases matching TRBD1. CDR3 length equals 14 residues. The V gene end was trimmed by 10 bases and the J gene end by 9 bases; junction bases not matched to a gene: 15. Looked up from germline, CDR1 is SGHDN and CDR2 is FVKESK. In DNA form, the CDR3 reads TGTGCCAAATCCGGACGAGGCAGGGGGTCCATTCAGTACTTC. This encodes CAKSGRGRGSIQYF.

A few counts support this clonotype. As DNA, the CDR3 is TGCGCCAGCAGCCAAGAGGGATTCACAGGGGACGAGCAGTACTTC. It yields the protein CASSQEGFTGDEQYF. The chain couples TRBV4-1 to TRBJ2-7, with TRBD1 identical over 7 bases. With V trimmed by 0 bases and J by 5 bases, 7 bases remained unmatched. There are 15 residues in the CDR3. Germline loops: CDR1 MGHRA, CDR2 YSYEKL.

This clonotype has just a few counts. J is TRBJ2-7 and V is TRBV9, with 8 bases that match TRBD2. This CDR3 contains 13 residues. V lost 3 bases to trimming and J lost 6 bases; unmatched junction nucleotides: 5. Germline assignment: CDR1 SGDLS and CDR2 YYNGEE. Here the CDR3 DNA reads TGTGCCAGCAGCGCATCAACTAGCGGCGAGCAGTACTTC. Protein product: CASSASTSGEQYF.

The rearrangement uses TRBV5-1 and TRBJ1-2, with D possibly TRBD1 on 5 matching bases. Per the germline V gene, CDR1 is SGHRS and CDR2 is YFSETQ. This CDR3 has 16 residues. V was cut by 4 bases and J by 0 bases, with 16 bases left in between. CDR3 sequence (DNA): TGCGCCAGCAGCGTGGGCCTAGGGGATTCTAACTATGGCTACACCTTC. It is translated as CASSVGLGDSNYGYTF.

By share, this clonotype ranks as medium-sized (0.01 to 0.1%). The chain carries TRBV20-1 and TRBJ2-5; 10 bases align to TRBD1. J gave up 4 bases and V 0 bases, and 8 bases lay outside the gene matches. CDR3 length equals 16 residues. CDR1 and CDR2 (germline): DFQATT, SNEGSKA (reference sequence). The CDR3 spells CSARDPGTGDAETQYF. CDR3 DNA: TGCAGTGCTAGAGATCCCGGGACAGGGGACGCAGAGACCCAGTACTTC.

The chain has TRBV7-2 and TRBJ2-1, with D maybe TRBD2 (6 bases). This CDR3 region has 14 residues. Looked up from germline, CDR1 is SGHTA and CDR2 is FQGNSA. V was shortened by 0 bases and J by 15 bases, with 18 bases between the two germline ends. CDR3: CASSLARFTSRWFF. The CDR3 DNA is TGTGCCAGCAGCTTAGCGCGGTTCACTAGCAGGTGGTTCTTC.

This clonotype was seen a handful of times. In nucleotides, the CDR3 is TGTGCCAGCAGCTTCTTAAGGGGGGAGAACACTGAAGCTTTCTTT. Its protein product is CASSFLRGENTEAFF. V and J are TRBV11-2 and TRBJ1-1; perhaps TRBD1 as D (6 bases). CDR1 SGHAT and CDR2 FQNNGV come from the germline V gene. V lost 3 bases to trimming and J lost 1 base, with 12 bases between them. The CDR3 is made up of 15 amino acids.

This chain joins TRBV9 and TRBJ1-1; TRBD1 is a possible D gene (6 bases). The V gene lost 3 bases and the J gene lost 4 bases, with 10 bases spanning the gap. CDR1 and CDR2 from the germline V gene are SGDLS and YYNGEE. The CDR3 consists of 13 residues. DNA of the CDR3: TGTGCCAGCAGCGGTTGGGGGGCCACTGAAGCTTTCTTT. Encoded protein: CASSGWGATEAFF.

This rearrangement joins TRBV24-1 to TRBJ1-4, with TRBD1 identical over 9 bases. Trimming cost V 2 bases and J 10 bases; bases outside gene matches: 7. This CDR3 spans 15 amino acids. Looked up from germline, CDR1 is KGHDR and CDR2 is SFDVKD. The CDR3 is CATSDSGTGFGKLFF. The CDR3 DNA reads TGTGCCACCAGTGATTCCGGGACAGGGTTTGGAAAACTGTTTTTT.

The chain joins TRBV10-3 to TRBJ2-2; D not certain. V was cut by 0 bases and J by 7 bases, with 3 bases left in between. The CDR3 sequence is 12 residues long. Per germline, CDR1 ENHRY and CDR2 SYGVKD. CDR3 in DNA: TGTGCCATCAGTGAGTCTGTCGGGGAGCTGTTTTTT. It specifies CAISESVGELFF.

The genes are TRBV6-2 or TRBV6-3 and TRBJ1-1; D uncertain. Per germline, CDR1 MNHEY and CDR2 SVGEGT. The germline V and J ends were trimmed by 0 bases and 4 bases, with 6 bases remaining between them. The CDR3 is 13 amino acids. In nucleotides, the CDR3 is TGTGCCAGCAGTTACTCCAGTAGCACTGAAGCTTTCTTT. Translated: CASSYSSSTEAFF.

This clonotype has a handful of counts. V gene TRBV14 combines with J gene TRBJ1-2; D may be TRBD1 (5 bases). Germline V lookup: CDR1 SGHDN, CDR2 FVKESK. Trimming left V 4 bases short and J 4 bases short, with 10 bases between. CDR3 length: 13 amino acids. CDR3 in amino acids: CASSPDTLYGYTF. The CDR3 DNA sequence: TGTGCCAGCAGCCCGGACACGCTCTATGGCTACACCTTC.

The chain recombines TRBV29-1 with TRBJ1-1; D not certain. This CDR3 spans 11 amino acids. The germline CDR1 and CDR2 sequences are SQVTM and ANQGSEA. The germline V and J ends were trimmed by 8 bases and 1 base, with 8 bases remaining between them. CDR3 sequence: CSSQANTEAFF. The CDR3 DNA reads TGCAGCAGCCAGGCGAACACTGAAGCTTTCTTT.

The genes are TRBV6-2 or TRBV6-3 and TRBJ2-2; D gene uncertain. Germline CDR1 and CDR2: MNHEY and SVGEGT. CDR3 length equals 10 residues. The V end lost 8 bases, the J end lost 8 bases, and 6 bases lay between the germline ends. The CDR3 sequence is CASSEGELFF. The DNA of the CDR3 is TGTGCCAGCTCAGAAGGGGAGCTGTTTTTT.

The CDR3 DNA reads as TGTGCCAGCAGCTTGGTTCGGGGAAACTCTGGAAACACCATATATTTT. Protein: CASSLVRGNSGNTIYF. The rearrangement uses TRBV5-8 and TRBJ1-3; D ambiguous. V was trimmed by 0 bases and J by 0 bases, leaving 10 bases between them. Per germline, CDR1 SGHTS and CDR2 YDEGEE. The CDR3 contains 16 residues. Full variable domain (outside the CDR3, taken from reference TRBV5-8 and TRBJ1-3): EAGVTQSPTHLIKTRGQQATLRCSPISGHTSVYWYQQALGLGLQFLLWYDEGEERNRGNFPPRFSGRQFPNYSSELNVNALELEDSALYLCASSLVRGNSGNTIYFGEGSWLTVV.

The chain joins TRBV9 to TRBJ1-2; D remains unclear. The CDR3 extends over 14 amino acids. Trimming stripped 0 bases from V and 4 bases from J, with 10 bases between. CDR1 is SGDLS, CDR2 YYNGEE, per germline. CDR3: CASSVDVGFYGYTF. In DNA form, the CDR3 reads TGTGCCAGCAGCGTAGATGTAGGGTTCTATGGCTACACCTTC.

This clonotype has only a few counts. The chain has TRBV6-5 and TRBJ2-3; TRBD1 aligns across 7 bases. CDR1 is MNHEY and CDR2 is SVGAGI in the germline V gene. There are 14 residues in the CDR3. The V segment lost 6 bases and the J segment 3 bases; nucleotides outside the gene matches: 6. The CDR3 is CASRERGQTDTQYF. CDR3 nucleotide sequence: TGTGCCAGCAGGGAGAGGGGGCAAACAGATACGCAGTATTTT.